This T cell receptor (beta chain) emerged from a study of CD8 T cells in Susac syndrome (dated by TCRdb to about 2019). As for the study more broadly: The study used repertoire sequencing to test whether antigen drove CD8+ T cell activation and differentiation in Susac syndrome. Clonality of the CD8+ T cell repertoire was compared between more than 9 healthy donors, roughly 14 Susac syndrome patients and about 15 multiple sclerosis patients.

High-throughput TCR beta sequencing profiled peripheral blood CD8+ and CD4+ T cells from healthy donors, Susac syndrome patients and multiple sclerosis patients. The multiple sclerosis controls were treatment-naive patients who had stable or active relapsing-remitting disease and met the revised McDonald criteria. Bulk CD8+ and CD4+ T cells were purified by magnetic negative isolation, whereas CD8+ TEMRA cells were enriched by FACS. Blood was collected in EDTA tubes and processed within 24 hours, with PBMCs isolated through density gradient centrifugation. PBMCs intended for TCR sequencing were cryopreserved in liquid nitrogen and were subsequently thawed in a 37 degrees C water bath. A purity of at least 90% was achieved for sorted or isolated CD4+, CD8+ and CD8+ TEMRA cells. RNA was extracted using the RNeasy kit, and roughly 0.5 to 1 ug of the RNA was reverse transcribed with random hexamers. The immunoSEQ multiplex PCR assay, covering 54 Vbeta and 13 Jbeta segments, was used to amplify TCR beta CDR3 regions. Bias from PCR amplification was corrected by using a synthetic template baseline for primer optimization and for computational correction. Per the original workflow: Only productive sequences were kept, with reads annotated to V, D and J genes according to IMGT and analyzed in immunoSEQ Analyzer. Clonality was computed as one minus Shannon entropy normalized by log2 of the number of productive unique sequences. Public and private clones were assessed among the 100 most prevalent clones of each patient and control. Clones were defined as Susac-specific if absent from the healthy and MS cohorts, from roughly 1,100 published viral clones and from other ImmuneACCESS disease sequences. TCRdb trimmed public reads at Q25 via fastp, called clones via MiXCR and kept in-frame beta chains. Here each entry gathers all rows of one CDR3 protein and keeps the most common genes and DNA. What appears here as the V and J calls and clone size reflects TCRdb's work, not the paper's. The sample yields 330,000 or so distinct CDR3 sequences; over 75% were counted once. Around 0.2% of the sample rests with the top ten.

Trimming at the junction amounts to 5 bases on V and 0 bases on J, and the germline ends lie 11 bases apart. CDR1 and CDR2, looked up from the germline V gene (reference sequence), are MNHEY and SMNVEV. The CDR3 holds 16 amino acids from the cysteine to the phenylalanine. Solely the CDR3 DNA is kept, with 48 bases framed from the first base. Here is what the overall study found, with its caveats: The number of individuals in the TCR sequencing and HLA analysis was recognized as being relatively small.

For this clonotype: Its cognate antigen has yet to be identified. It has no much larger one-base neighbor in the sample; base qualities were not kept.

This sequence originates from a human donor with multiple sclerosis. This sequence uses TRBV27 and TRBJ1-6; the D gene assignment is ambiguous. What was sequenced was CD8+ T cells from PBMCs. The CDR3 protein: CASSTGLGSYNSPLHF. DNA sequence: TGTGCCAGCAGTACCGGGTTAGGCTCCTATAATTCACCCCTCCACTTT.